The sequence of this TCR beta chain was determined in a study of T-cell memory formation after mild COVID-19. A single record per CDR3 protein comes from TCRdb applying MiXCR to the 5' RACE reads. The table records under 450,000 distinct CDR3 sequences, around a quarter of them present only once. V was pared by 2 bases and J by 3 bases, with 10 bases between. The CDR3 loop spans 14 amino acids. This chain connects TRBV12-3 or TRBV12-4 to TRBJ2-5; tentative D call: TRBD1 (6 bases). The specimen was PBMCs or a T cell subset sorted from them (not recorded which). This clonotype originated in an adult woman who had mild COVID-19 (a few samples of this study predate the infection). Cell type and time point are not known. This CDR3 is CASSLRRTEETQYF. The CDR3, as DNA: TGTGCCAGCAGTTTACGACGGACAGAAGAGACCCAGTACTTC.